This T cell receptor (beta chain) was sequenced during a study of blood T cell repertoires in COVID-19. Germline CDR1 is MDHEN and CDR2 is SYDVKM. The CDR3 covers 15 residues. Trimming cost V 3 bases and J 0 bases, with 10 bases left between them. Produced via immunoSEQ multiplex PCR; TCRdb's table is partial and in-frame only. The sample yields approximately 300,000 clones, about 85% seen once. The sequenced sample consisted of peripheral blood. The receptor was isolated from a human donor with COVID-19, enrolled during active disease. The donor label of this sample is uncertain. J is TRBJ2-3 and V is TRBV28; no reliable D call. This chain's CDR3 is CASSFRQVSTDTQYF. The CDR3 DNA reads as TGTGCCAGCAGTTTCCGCCAGGTTAGCACAGATACGCAGTATTTT.